This T cell receptor beta chain was captured in a study of T cell responses to AZD1222 COVID-19 vaccine. Study conclusions and caveats: At baseline, just a handful of AZD1222 recipients tested seropositive. Among the donors, most were white British and more were female, and clonal diversity was possibly underestimated. With two AZD1222 doses given, Spike-specific TCR breadth and depth both rose.

Comment on this clone: Its specificity is not known.

Looked up from germline, CDR1 is MNHNS and CDR2 is SASEGT. With 0 bases removed from V and 8 bases from J, the gap between germline ends came to 8 bases. The CDR3 has 14 residues. The assay was immunoSEQ multiplex PCR, and TCRdb's table has in-frame clones only and misses some. The sample contains roughly 170,000 clones, roughly 92% of which appear only once. This chain uses TRBV6-1 with TRBJ1-6; D ambiguous. This clonotype originated in an adult who received the AZD1222 COVID-19 vaccine. This material consisted of peripheral blood, taken 28 days after the second AZD1222 dose. For the CDR3, the DNA is TGTGCCAGCAGTGAAGCTATGGGTCATTCACCCCTCCACTTT. Amino acids: CASSEAMGHSPLHF.